These T cell receptor beta chains were read from a single sample in a study of blood T cell repertoires in COVID-19. Some clones are missing from TCRdb's copy, which holds only in-frame ones; the method was immunoSEQ multiplex PCR. The table has approximately 29,000 clones, about nine tenths seen once; the top ten hold approximately 15%. The material sequenced was peripheral blood. The receptors stem from a human donor with active COVID-19. The donor label of this sample is uncertain. CDR3s include the opening cysteine and the closing phenylalanine or tryptophan. D genes are given only for firm matches. The size entry is marked missing in some rows and otherwise reads once, few, many or a size class.

size | D | J | V | DNA | CDR3
- | - | TRBJ1-2 | TRBV7-9 | TGTGCCAGCAGCTCCCGCGGGAGATATGGCTACACCTTC | CASSSRGRYGYTF
few | TRBD1 | TRBJ2-7 | TRBV2 | TGTGCCAGCAGTGGACAGGGCTACGAGCAGTACTTC | CASSGQGYEQYF
- | - | TRBJ1-2 | TRBV4-3 | TGCGCCAGCAGCCAAGATCGGGGAAATAACTATGGCTACACCTTC | CASSQDRGNNYGYTF
- | - | TRBJ2-3 | TRBV2 | TGTGCCAGCAGCAAAACCCTAACAGATACGCAGTATTTT | CASSKTLTDTQYF
- | - | TRBJ1-3 | TRBV9 | TGTGCCAGCAGCGTAGGGTTATCGTCGGGTGACTCTGGAAACACCATATATTTT | CASSVGLSSGDSGNTIYF
- | - | TRBJ1-5 | TRBV4-3 | TGCGCCAGCAGCCAAGACTCGAATCAGCCCCAGCATTTT | CASSQDSNQPQHF
- | - | TRBJ1-1 | TRBV6-5 | TGTGCCAGCAGTACGCTAACAGGGTTAGGCACTGAAGCTTTCTTT | CASSTLTGLGTEAFF
once | - | TRBJ2-5 | TRBV5-1 | TGCGCCAGCAGCGCAACTAGTTTCGAGACCCAGTACTTC | CASSATSFETQYF
- | - | TRBJ2-7 | TRBV20-1 | TGCAGTGCAGGGCAGGGGAACGAGCAGTACTTC | CSAGQGNEQYF
- | TRBD2 | TRBJ2-7 | TRBV12-3/TRBV12-4 | TGTGCCAGCAGTCAGTCGCGGGGAGGGGAGCAGTACTTC | CASSQSRGGEQYF
- | TRBD1 | TRBJ1-2 | TRBV18 | TGTGCCAGCTCGTCAGGGGGCTTTGAGTATGGCTACACCTTC | CASSSGGFEYGYTF
- | - | TRBJ1-2 | TRBV6-2/TRBV6-3 | TGTGCCAGCAGTTACTCCAGGGGCGCCTTGGGTGGCTACACCTTC | CASSYSRGALGGYTF
- | - | TRBJ2-7 | TRBV19 | TGTGCCAGTAGTATTATGCCAGATTCCTACGAGCAGTACTTC | CASSIMPDSYEQYF
- | - | TRBJ1-2 | TRBV7-9 | TGTGCCAGCAGCTTAGCTTCAAGCTCTAACTATGGCTACACCTTC | CASSLASSSNYGYTF
- | - | TRBJ1-2 | TRBV7-9 | TGTGCCAGCAGCTCCCCAGGGGATGGCAACTATGGCTACACCTTC | CASSSPGDGNYGYTF
few | - | TRBJ1-1 | TRBV5-1 | TGCGCCAGCAGCCCAACAGGGTACAGAGGGACTGAAGCTTTCTTT | CASSPTGYRGTEAFF
- | - | TRBJ2-2 | TRBV5-1 | TGCGCCAGCAGCTTACGGACTGGCAGCGGGGAGCTGTTTTTT | CASSLRTGSGELFF
- | TRBD2 | TRBJ2-7 | TRBV4-3 | TGCGCCAGCAGCCAAGAGGGGACTAGCGGTGCCTACGAGCAGTACTTC | CASSQEGTSGAYEQYF